This TCR beta chain was observed in a study of vaccination effects on CD4 cells after COVID-19 (dated by TCRdb to the early 2020s). For the wider study: Post-vaccine samples across the study were collected a median of 72 days after the second dose, with a range of 14 to 241. In both COVID-19 convalescent patients and infection-naive vaccine recipients, the study compared SARS-CoV-2 spike-specific CD4+ TCR repertoires from before mRNA vaccination with those from after it. Altogether, some ten COVID-19 convalescent patients and 4 SARS-CoV-2-naive healthy vaccine recipients made up the full study. Cultures from other donors in the study were sequenced using the Oncomine TCR Beta short-read assay on an Illumina iSeq 100.

Overall study outcomes, separate from this receptor: In healthy vaccine recipients, vaccine-induced clones were almost all SARS-CoV-2 mono-reactive, with only 1 of 255 cross-reactive with common cold coronaviruses. Marked clonal contraction was observed in both infection-induced and vaccine-induced clones at late post-vaccination timepoints, consistent with waning T cell responses. Limitations of the study were the small number of convalescent patients and the absence of early post-infection timepoints.

On this clone itself: Its antigen specificity is not known. One base away there is no much larger clone; base qualities are not given.

Receptor libraries were prepared by the immunoSEQ multiplex PCR assay. DNA from the CD4+ T cells that had been cultured and isolated underwent TCR beta CDR3 sequencing. The study's own analysis went as follows. The analysis removed non-productive TCR sequences, trimmed reads to the CDR3 region, and retained only CDR3s that were 7 or more amino acids long. The MANAFEST web app was used to pick out antigen-specific clonotypes by comparing their expansion in peptide wells with that in reference cultures. To be called positive, a clone needed expansion at FDR<0.05 compared with the reference and with all other wells, an odds ratio greater than 5, and a frequency greater than 0.1% in two replicate wells. Cross-reactive clonotypes were defined as significantly expanded in SARS-CoV-2 spike wells and in at least one common cold coronavirus spike condition. CDR3 similarity was assessed by Levenshtein distance using the stringdist R package, and unrooted trees were constructed with ape in R 3.6.1. The table was pulled from immuneACCESS by TCRdb, which kept in-frame rearrangements only. Such tables lose some clones; where checked, under half of the loss comes from unresolved V genes, and the rest has no known cause. V and J calls and clone size are those listed in that table; D and trimming were worked out from the DNA. Across this sample there are 20,000 to 25,000 clones, with roughly 76% seen only once. Of the sample, 5.6% falls within the top ten clones.

For CDR1 and CDR2, the germline V gene lists MNHEY and SVGAGI. At the junction V is shortened by 8 bases and J by 0 bases, with 12 bases in between. The CDR3 has 14 amino acids, counting the end cysteine and phenylalanine. CDR3 DNA is the only sequence kept; it has 42 bases, read in frame from the first base. The ViraFEST assay stimulated PBMC with viral peptide pools and then used TCR sequencing to identify antigen-specific CD4+ T cell clonotypes by expansion. After less than 13 days of culture, CD4+ T cells were isolated with the EasySep CD4+ T cell isolation kit. Each participant received two doses of an mRNA SARS-CoV-2 vaccine, either BNT162b2 or mRNA-1273. Negative nucleocapsid antibody results before and after vaccination confirmed that the healthy vaccine recipients had no prior SARS-CoV-2 infection. Approximately 2 million PBMC per well were cultured with 9 to 10 ug/ml peptides in IMDM containing approximately 4.7% human AB serum, roughly 9.5 IU/ml IL-2 and gentamicin. On days 3 and 7, half of the culture medium was replaced with fresh IL-2-containing medium. Unless noted otherwise, every peptide stimulation condition was grown in triplicate wells. PBMC were separated from whole blood using Ficoll-Paque Plus gradient centrifugation and were then either cryopreserved at -140C or used fresh. The overlapping peptide pools covered the spike proteins of SARS-CoV-2 and of the common cold coronaviruses HCoV-NL63, HCoV-OC43 and HCoV-229E. Genomic DNA was extracted from cultured CD4+ T cells with the QIAamp micro DNA kit.

This sequence originates from a human donor who received a COVID-19 vaccine. Some clones in this sample may be carry-over from other donors' samples. The sequence is built from TRBV6-5 and TRBJ2-3, and perhaps TRBD2 as D gene, on 5 matching bases. The starting material was CD4+ T cells from PBMCs cultured with SARS-CoV-2 spike peptides, obtained after COVID-19 vaccination. The cell subset or site label of this sample denotes: SARS-CoV-2 spike overlapping peptide pool stimulation. The nucleotide sequence reads TGTGCCAGCCGAAGAGGGATTAGCACAGATACGCAGTATTTT. Translation gives CASRRGISTDTQYF.